Below are 10 T cell receptor beta chains sequenced from a single sample in a study of T cell responses to AZD1222 COVID-19 vaccine. Libraries were prepared by immunoSEQ multiplex PCR; TCRdb keeps only in-frame clonotypes and omits some of them. The sample carries about 110,000 clones, roughly 89% recorded once. Material: peripheral blood, obtained on day 0 of AZD1222 vaccination. Receptor source: an adult in good health.

The V gene is TRBV7-9, the J gene TRBJ2-3; D unclear. This CDR3 is 17 amino acids long. Trimming shortened V by 1 base and J by 4 bases, and 18 bases separated the two germline ends. Germline values: CDR1 SEHNR, CDR2 FQNEAQ (reference sequence). The CDR3 loop is CASSLGRALQLPDTQYF. The CDR3 DNA reads TGTGCCAGCAGCTTAGGAAGGGCCCTACAGCTGCCAGATACGCAGTATTTT.

A few counts support this clone. This rearrangement joins TRBV19 to TRBJ1-2, with D perhaps TRBD1 (6 bases). The CDR3 has 13 amino acids. Between the trimmed V and J ends, which lost 6 bases and 3 bases, there was a span of 11 bases. Germline CDR1 LNHDA, CDR2 SQIVND (reference sequence). DNA of the CDR3: TGTGCCAGTAGAAGACAGGCGCACTATGGCTACACCTTC. Translating gives CASRRQAHYGYTF.

The chain uses TRBV5-5 and TRBJ1-6; perhaps TRBD1 as D (5 bases). From germline, CDR1 is SGHKS and CDR2 YYEKEE (reference sequence). CDR3 size: 14 residues. V lost 0 bases and J lost 12, with 13 bases in between. CDR3 nucleotide sequence: TGTGCCAGCAGCTTGGAACAGGCTGGGGTACCCCTCCACTTT. It translates to CASSLEQAGVPLHF.

J is TRBJ1-1 and V is TRBV6-2 or TRBV6-3; possible D gene TRBD1, 5 bases. V shed 7 bases and J shed 4 bases, with 22 bases lying between them. The CDR3 totals 16 residues. Germline CDR1 reads MNHEY; CDR2 reads SVGEGT. The CDR3 sequence: CASIPSRGSGTTEAFF. Written as DNA, the CDR3 is TGTGCCAGCATCCCAAGCCGGGGTTCAGGGACCACTGAAGCTTTCTTT.

The V and J genes are TRBV24-1 and TRBJ1-1; no clear D. Trimming removed 1 base from V and 1 base from J, with 9 bases in between. The CDR3 consists of 15 residues. Per germline, CDR1 KGHDR and CDR2 SFDVKD. CDR3 in amino acids: CATSDFTNPNTEAFF. The CDR3 DNA reads as TGTGCCACCAGTGATTTTACAAATCCGAACACTGAAGCTTTCTTT.

About this clone: A junction end diverges from the germline sequence, so it may reflect a read error. The rearrangement uses TRBV12-3 or TRBV12-4 and TRBJ1-1; D is possibly TRBD1 (6 bases). The CDR3 consists of 11 residues. CDR3 DNA sequence: TGTGCCAGCAGTTTTAGAGGGGACACCTCATTT. This translates into CASSFRGDTSF.

Only a few counts were recorded for this clone. The gene calls are TRBV11-2 and TRBJ2-2; D not resolved. V was trimmed by 3 bases and J by 5 bases, leaving 1 base between them. This CDR3 has 11 amino acids. Germline V lookup: CDR1 SGHAT, CDR2 FQNNGV. CDR3 sequence: CASSLTGELFF. The CDR3 DNA is TGTGCCAGCAGCTTGACCGGGGAGCTGTTTTTT.

The chain links TRBV7-9 to TRBJ2-1; 10 positions match TRBD2. The V and J ends lost 5 bases and 4 bases, in that order; junction bases with no gene match: 5. The CDR3 runs 15 residues. Germline CDR1 SEHNR, CDR2 FQNEAQ (reference sequence). The CDR3 sequence is CASSPQLAGYNEQFF. CDR3 nucleotide sequence: TGTGCCAGCAGCCCTCAACTAGCGGGGTACAATGAGCAGTTCTTC.

The table lists this clone with a count of one. This chain joins TRBV6-2 or TRBV6-3 and TRBJ1-2; 8 positions agree with TRBD1. With V trimmed by 4 bases and J by 7 bases, 8 bases remained unmatched. Looked up from germline, CDR1 is MNHEY and CDR2 is SVGEGT. This CDR3 comprises 14 residues. In DNA form, the CDR3 reads TGTGCCAGCAGTTCACAGGGGGTTTCGTCTGGCTACACCTTC. It translates to CASSSQGVSSGYTF.

CDR3 sequence: CASSTPGTSGGLLPYEQYF. The CDR3 nucleotides read TGTGCCAGCAGCACACCCGGGACTAGCGGGGGGCTGTTACCCTACGAGCAGTACTTC. V usage is TRBV5-4 and J usage is TRBJ2-7; 15 positions agree with TRBD2. With V trimmed by 4 bases and J by 2 bases, 13 bases remained unmatched. Germline V gene lookup returns CDR1 SGHNT and CDR2 YYREEE (reference sequence). CDR3 length: 19 amino acids.